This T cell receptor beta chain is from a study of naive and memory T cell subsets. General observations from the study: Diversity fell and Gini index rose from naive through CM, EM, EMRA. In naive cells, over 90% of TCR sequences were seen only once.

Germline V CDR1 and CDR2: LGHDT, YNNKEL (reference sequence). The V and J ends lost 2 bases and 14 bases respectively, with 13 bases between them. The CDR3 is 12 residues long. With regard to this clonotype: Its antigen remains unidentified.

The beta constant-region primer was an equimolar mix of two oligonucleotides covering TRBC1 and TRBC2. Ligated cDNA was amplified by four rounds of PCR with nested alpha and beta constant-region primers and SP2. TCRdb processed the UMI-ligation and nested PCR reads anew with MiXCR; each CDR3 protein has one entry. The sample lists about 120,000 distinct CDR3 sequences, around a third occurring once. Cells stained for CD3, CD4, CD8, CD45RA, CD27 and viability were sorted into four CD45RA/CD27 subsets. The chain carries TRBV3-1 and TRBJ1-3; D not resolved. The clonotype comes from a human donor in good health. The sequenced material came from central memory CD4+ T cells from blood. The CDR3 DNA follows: TGTGCCAGCAGCCAAAGCGGGCTGGACGTATATTTT. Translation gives CASSQSGLDVYF.